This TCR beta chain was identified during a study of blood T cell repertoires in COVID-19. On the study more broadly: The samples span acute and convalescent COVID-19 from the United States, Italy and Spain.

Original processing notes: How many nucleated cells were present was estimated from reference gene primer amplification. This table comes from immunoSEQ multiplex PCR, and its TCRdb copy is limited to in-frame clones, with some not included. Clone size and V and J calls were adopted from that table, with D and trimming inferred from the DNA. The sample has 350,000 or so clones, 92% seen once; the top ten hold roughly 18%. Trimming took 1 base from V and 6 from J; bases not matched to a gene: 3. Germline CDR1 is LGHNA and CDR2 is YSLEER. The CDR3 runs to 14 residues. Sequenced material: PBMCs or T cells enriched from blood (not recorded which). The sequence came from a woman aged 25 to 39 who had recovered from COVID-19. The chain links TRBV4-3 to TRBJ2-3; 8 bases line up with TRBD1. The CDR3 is CASSQGQGMDTQYF. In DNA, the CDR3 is TGCGCCAGCAGCCAAGGACAGGGGATGGATACGCAGTATTTT.